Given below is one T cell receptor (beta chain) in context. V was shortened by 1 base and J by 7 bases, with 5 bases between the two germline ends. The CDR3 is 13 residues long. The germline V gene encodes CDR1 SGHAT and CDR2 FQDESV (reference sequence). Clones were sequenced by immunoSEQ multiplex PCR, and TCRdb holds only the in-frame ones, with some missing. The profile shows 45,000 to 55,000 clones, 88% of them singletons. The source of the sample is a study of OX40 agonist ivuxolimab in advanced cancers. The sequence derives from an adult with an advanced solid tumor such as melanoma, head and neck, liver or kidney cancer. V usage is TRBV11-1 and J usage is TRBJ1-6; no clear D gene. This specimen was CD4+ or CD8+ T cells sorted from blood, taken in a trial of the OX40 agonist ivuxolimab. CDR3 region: CASSLDRNSPLHF. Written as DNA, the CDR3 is TGTGCCAGCAGCTTAGACAGAAATTCACCCCTCCACTTT.